Listed below are T cell receptor beta chains from one sample, sequenced in a study of T cells in localized non-small cell lung cancer. Clones were read by immunoSEQ multiplex PCR, and TCRdb kept only the in-frame ones, dropping some. The sample gives several thousand clones, about 22% of which show up once; 6.5% is in the top ten. This material consisted of lung tumor tissue, taken before any cancer treatment. Receptors were obtained from a man aged 18-55 years with stage II lung adenocarcinoma. Each CDR3 is given with its conserved first and last residue.

J: TRBJ2-7; V: TRBV29-1; CDR3: CSVQARGGGYEQYF
J: TRBJ1-2; V: TRBV19; CDR3: CASKEVNYGYTF
J: TRBJ2-7; V: TRBV6-7; CDR3: CAVISGTASYEQYF
J: TRBJ2-7; V: TRBV18; CDR3: CASSPGTGPYEQYF
J: TRBJ2-1; V: TRBV6-8; CDR3: CASTSGGSNEQFF
J: TRBJ2-7; V: TRBV11-3; CDR3: CASSWDRASSYEQYF
J: TRBJ2-2; V: TRBV9; CDR3: CASRDRWAGELFF
J: TRBJ2-7; V: TRBV6-7; CDR3: CASSDTGRTYEQYF
J: TRBJ1-3; V: TRBV6-8; CDR3: CASSASFSGNTIYF
J: TRBJ1-2; V: TRBV14; CDR3: CASSQGSARVYGYTF
J: TRBJ1-4; V: TRBV18; CDR3: CASSPPAATNEKLFF
J: TRBJ2-1; V: TRBV11-3; CDR3: CASSFYSGPPYNEQFF
J: TRBJ2-1; V: TRBV28; CDR3: CASPPRGAATYNEQFF
J: TRBJ2-2; V: TRBV28; CDR3: CASNSRWNTGELFF
J: TRBJ2-2; V: TRBV19; CDR3: CASSQIGAIGTGELFF
J: TRBJ2-5; V: TRBV7-4; CDR3: CASSAGGGAGQETQYF
J: TRBJ1-1; V: TRBV11-3; CDR3: CASSPSGSNTEAFF
J: TRBJ1-3; V: TRBV9; CDR3: CASSGPPQGTGNTIYF
J: TRBJ1-1; V: TRBV6-8; CDR3: CASTNQVMNTEAFF
J: TRBJ2-3; V: TRBV6-1; CDR3: CASSEGISTTRDTQYF
J: TRBJ2-2; V: TRBV10-2; CDR3: CASSESIGQNTGELFF
J: TRBJ1-3; V: TRBV19; CDR3: CASSIAPGAGNTIYF
J: TRBJ1-2; V: TRBV6-8; CDR3: CASRSETTPYGYTF
J: TRBJ2-2; V: TRBV11-3; CDR3: CASSSRGFTAGELFF
J: TRBJ2-1; V: TRBV6-8; CDR3: CASISLGGMNEQFF
J: TRBJ1-2; V: TRBV6-8; CDR3: CASSYSTGSGGYTF